This passage covers 26 T cell receptor beta chains from one sample sequenced in a study of OX40 agonist ivuxolimab in advanced cancers. The table came from immunoSEQ multiplex PCR; TCRdb's copy has only in-frame clones and leaves some out. Among roughly 82,000 clones listed, roughly 90% were seen once. Sample: CD4+ or CD8+ T cells sorted from blood, taken in a trial of the OX40 agonist ivuxolimab. The receptors were gathered from an adult with an advanced solid tumor such as melanoma, head and neck, liver or kidney cancer.

The chain couples TRBV18 to TRBJ2-5; maybe TRBD1 (6 bases). Germline lookup yields CDR1 KGHSH and CDR2 LQKENI. V was clipped by 3 bases and J by 2 bases, with 7 bases between them. This CDR3 has 13 amino acids. The CDR3 region has the DNA TGTGCCAGCTCACCCAGGGGACAAGAGACCCAGTACTTC. Residues: CASSPRGQETQYF.

The chain links TRBV5-8 to TRBJ2-3; a possible D gene is TRBD1 (5 bases). The V end lost 5 bases, the J end lost 2 bases, and 15 bases lay between the germline ends. Germline V gene data show CDR1 as SGHTS and CDR2 as YDEGEE. There are 15 residues in the CDR3. CDR3 nucleotides: TGTGCCAGCAGAAGGGGTCGGTTCTCCACAGATACGCAGTATTTT. It specifies CASRRGRFSTDTQYF.

This CDR3 is CASRPWRELESMGDQETQYF. The CDR3, as DNA: TGTGCCAGTAGACCTTGGCGGGAATTGGAGAGCATGGGAGACCAAGAGACCCAGTACTTC. This chain links TRBV19 with TRBJ2-5; tentatively, D is TRBD2 (6 bases). In germline, CDR1 is LNHDA, CDR2 SQIVND (reference sequence). CDR3 length: 20 residues. V lost 6 bases and J lost 0, with 29 bases in between.

The V and J genes are TRBV6-5 and TRBJ2-7; no clear D. Trimming cost V 6 bases and J 2 bases, with 11 bases left between them. From germline, CDR1 is MNHEY and CDR2 SVGAGI. The CDR3 contains 13 residues. The chain's CDR3 is CASSSPQTYEQYF. The CDR3 DNA is TGTGCCAGCAGCAGCCCCCAGACCTACGAGCAGTACTTC.

The chain has TRBV28 and TRBJ1-5, with a tentative D call TRBD1 (5 bases). V shed 3 bases and J shed 7 bases, with 16 bases lying between them. CDR1 is MDHEN and CDR2 is SYDVKM in the germline V gene. There are 15 residues in the CDR3. CDR3 sequence reads: CASSLEPGLGQPQHF. The CDR3 nucleotides read TGTGCCAGCAGTTTGGAGCCAGGGCTTGGACAGCCCCAGCATTTT.

The chain joins TRBV2 to TRBJ1-1; 8 positions agree with TRBD1. CDR3 length: 16 residues. The germline V gene has CDR1 SNHLY and CDR2 FYNNEI. The V segment lost 0 bases and the J segment 2 bases; nucleotides outside the gene matches: 5. In DNA, the CDR3 is TGTGCCAGCAGTGAAGCGGGGGGACAGGTCAACACTGAAGCTTTCTTT. This encodes CASSEAGGQVNTEAFF. Supplemented by reference TRBV2 and TRBJ1-1, the full variable domain reads EPEVTQTPSHQVTQMGQEVILRCVPISNHLYFYWYRQILGQKVEFLVSFYNNEISEKSEIFDDQFSVERPDGSNFTLKIRSTKLEDSAMYFCASSEAGGQVNTEAFFGQGTRLTVV.

In nucleotides, the CDR3 is TGTGCCAGCAGCTTATTAGCTAGCTACAATGAGCAGTTCTTC. Translating gives CASSLLASYNEQFF. The genes are TRBV7-3 and TRBJ2-1; no firm D call. The germline V gene encodes CDR1 SGHTA and CDR2 FQGTGA. V lost 2 bases and J lost 3, with 8 bases in between. This CDR3 has 14 amino acids. Together with reference TRBV7-3 and TRBJ2-1, the CDR3 gives the full variable domain: GAGVSQTPSNKVTEKGKYVELRCDPISGHTALYWYRQSLGQGPEFLIYFQGTGAADDSGLPNDRFFAVRPEGSVSTLKIQRTERGDSAVYLCASSLLASYNEQFFGPGTRLTVL.

This chain joins TRBV6-5 and TRBJ2-7; TRBD1 agrees at 8 bases. Germline CDR1 reads MNHEY; CDR2 reads SVGAGI. V trimming: 6 bases; J trimming: 7 bases; junction bases outside the gene matches: 14. The CDR3 sequence is 15 residues long. The CDR3 nucleotides read TGTGCCAGCAGCCTTACGTGGCAGGGGGCGAGAGAGCAGTACTTC. The encoded protein is CASSLTWQGAREQYF.

The genes are TRBV2 and TRBJ1-5; the D gene is possibly TRBD1 (5 bases). V gave up 8 bases and J gave up 5 bases, with 13 bases separating them. In germline, CDR1 is SNHLY, CDR2 FYNNEI. This CDR3 has 13 residues. CDR3 residues: CASQFMGDQPQHF. The DNA for the CDR3 is TGTGCCAGCCAGTTTATGGGGGATCAGCCCCAGCATTTT.

The chain joins TRBV6-5 to TRBJ1-2; D gene ambiguous. Trimming removed 5 bases at V and 8 bases at J, with 18 bases between. Looked up from germline, CDR1 is MNHEY and CDR2 is SVGAGI. The CDR3 is 14 residues long. The CDR3 sequence is CASSPHQRPPGYTF. The CDR3 nucleotides read TGTGCCAGCAGTCCCCATCAAAGGCCCCCCGGCTACACCTTC.

The chain joins TRBV28 to TRBJ2-3, with a weak D call TRBD1 (6 bases). The CDR3 has 15 amino acids. V lost 2 bases and J 3 bases, leaving 12 bases between the germline ends. From germline, CDR1 is MDHEN and CDR2 SYDVKM. The CDR3 protein is CASSLRAGATDTQYF. The CDR3 DNA reads TGTGCCAGCAGTTTACGGGCAGGGGCGACAGATACGCAGTATTTT.

The chain is built from TRBV6-5 and TRBJ2-7; TRBD2 might be the D (6 bases). The CDR3 sequence is 12 residues long. CDR1 and CDR2 (germline): MNHEY, SVGAGI. Trimming pared 4 bases from V and 11 bases from J, leaving 15 bases between. The CDR3 loop is CASSLIGSREYF. The CDR3 bases are TGTGCCAGCAGTTTGATCGGGAGCAGGGAGTACTTC.

This chain connects TRBV2 to TRBJ2-4; D gene uncertain. Trimming stripped 1 base from V and 4 bases from J, with 5 bases between. Germline loops: CDR1 SNHLY, CDR2 FYNNEI. The CDR3 spans 13 residues. CDR3 DNA: TGTGCCAGCAGTGAAGACGGTAAAAACATTCAGTACTTC. The encoded protein is CASSEDGKNIQYF.

The rearrangement joins TRBV28 to TRBJ2-3; unclear D gene. There are 15 residues in the CDR3. V lost 5 bases, J lost 1 base, and 13 bases lay in between. Per the germline V gene, CDR1 is MDHEN and CDR2 is SYDVKM. CDR3 protein: CASSPPWFGTDTQYF. Written as DNA, the CDR3 is TGTGCCAGCAGTCCCCCCTGGTTTGGCACAGATACGCAGTATTTT.

The chain couples TRBV9 to TRBJ2-1; TRBD2 agrees at 10 bases. CDR1 is SGDLS and CDR2 is YYNGEE in the germline V gene. Trimming removed 5 bases from V and 9 bases from J; junction bases left unmatched: 8. The CDR3 spans 14 residues. This CDR3 reads CASSQASGSGEQFF. The CDR3, as DNA: TGTGCCAGCAGTCAGGCTAGCGGGAGTGGTGAGCAGTTCTTC.

The chain has TRBV6-5 and TRBJ2-2; 7 positions match TRBD2. Germline V gene sequence: CDR1 MNHEY, CDR2 SVGAGI. The CDR3 has 14 residues. The junction had 6 bases not matched to a gene; V was cut back by 6 bases and J by 5 bases. The CDR3 DNA sequence: TGTGCCAGCAGCCCACCGGGGGGTACCGGGGAGCTGTTTTTT. Protein sequence: CASSPPGGTGELFF.

The genes are TRBV6-1 and TRBJ2-3, with D possibly being TRBD1 (5 bases). Per the germline V gene, CDR1 is MNHNS and CDR2 is SASEGT. V was pared by 8 bases and J by 1 base, with 13 bases between. The CDR3 runs to 14 residues. This CDR3 reads CASPDSLCTDTQYF. The CDR3 DNA sequence: TGTGCCAGCCCAGACAGTCTTTGCACAGATACGCAGTATTTT.

The chain carries TRBV19 and TRBJ1-4; D ambiguous. V shed 0 bases and J shed 7 bases, with 9 bases lying between them. Germline-derived CDR1 and CDR2 are LNHDA and SQIVND (reference sequence). This CDR3 region has 14 residues. The CDR3 reads CASSIDKTREKLFF. CDR3 sequence (DNA): TGTGCCAGTAGTATAGATAAAACACGTGAAAAACTGTTTTTT.

V is TRBV18 and J is TRBJ1-6; 8 bases agree with TRBD1. The CDR3 runs to 15 residues. Germline loops: CDR1 KGHSH, CDR2 LQKENI. J lost 4 bases, V lost 6 bases, and 5 bases had no gene match. Written as DNA, the CDR3 is TGTGCCAGCTCGTTTCGGACAGGGTATAATTCACCCCTCCACTTT. Residues: CASSFRTGYNSPLHF. The full variable domain, in which reference TRBV18 and TRBJ1-6 provide the parts outside the CDR3, is NAGVMQNPRHLVRRRGQEARLRCSPMKGHSHVYWYRQLPEEGLKFMVYLQKENIIDESGMPKERFSAEFPKEGPSILRIQQVVRGDSAAYFCASSFRTGYNSPLHFGNGTRLTVT.

This chain uses TRBV5-6 with TRBJ1-1; tentative D call: TRBD1 (5 bases). This CDR3 region has 15 residues. The germline gives CDR1 SGHDT, CDR2 YYEEEE. V was clipped by 0 bases and J by 7 bases, with 16 bases between them. CDR3 DNA sequence: TGTGCCAGCAGCTTGGCAGGCAGGGCGACCTTTGAAGCTTTCTTT. Protein: CASSLAGRATFEAFF.

The chain employs TRBV28 and TRBJ1-2; 7 positions match TRBD1. The junction had 11 bases not matched to a gene; V was cut back by 5 bases and J by 8 bases. This CDR3 is built from 14 residues. From germline, CDR1 is MDHEN and CDR2 SYDVKM. CDR3 residues: CASSPITGVRGYTF. The CDR3 coding sequence is TGTGCCAGCAGTCCCATCACAGGGGTAAGGGGCTACACCTTC.

V gene TRBV6-4 combines with J gene TRBJ1-1; D uncertain. Germline loops: CDR1 MRHNA, CDR2 SNTAGT. The V and J ends lost 7 bases and 4 bases respectively, with 16 bases between them. This CDR3 is built from 14 residues. The CDR3 sequence: CASINQRCSTEAFF. The CDR3 nucleotides read TGTGCCAGCATTAACCAGAGGTGTAGCACTGAAGCTTTCTTT.

The rearrangement links TRBV11-1 to TRBJ2-5; 7 bases match TRBD2. Looked up from germline, CDR1 is SGHAT and CDR2 is FQDESV (reference sequence). The CDR3 has 15 residues. The V and J ends lost 5 bases and 0 bases, in that order; junction bases with no gene match: 6. CDR3: CASSGGVLYQETQYF. The CDR3 DNA reads as TGTGCCAGCAGCGGGGGGGTTCTGTACCAAGAGACCCAGTACTTC.

V usage is TRBV5-4 and J usage is TRBJ2-7; 9 bases map to TRBD1. Germline V gene data show CDR1 as SGHNT and CDR2 as YYREEE (reference sequence). The CDR3 consists of 16 residues. V gave up 0 bases and J gave up 3 bases; unmatched junction bases: 7. For the CDR3, the DNA is TGTGCCAGCAGCTTGGTTTATGGGACAGGGAACTACGAGCAGTACTTC. Translation: CASSLVYGTGNYEQYF.

This chain links TRBV19 with TRBJ2-5; weak D call: TRBD1 (5 bases). The DNA end favors TRBJ2-7, so the J call may be wrong. The CDR3 runs 14 residues. Germline values: CDR1 LNHDA, CDR2 SQIVND (reference sequence). CDR3 residues: CASSMVGLDYEQYF. The CDR3, as DNA: TGTGCCAGTAGTATGGTGGGGCTAGACTACGAGCAGTACTTC.

This clone was detected once. The chain has TRBV13 and TRBJ1-3; D gene uncertain. Per germline, CDR1 PRHDT and CDR2 FYEKMQ (reference sequence). V lost 3 bases and J 3 bases, leaving 15 bases between the germline ends. There are 16 residues in the CDR3. DNA of the CDR3: TGTGCCAGCAGCTTCTTCCGGTTCCTGGATGGAAACACCATATATTTT. As protein: CASSFFRFLDGNTIYF.